The next 25 T cell receptor beta chains were all read from a single sample in a study of shared clonotypes between healthy human individuals. Clones were read by immunoSEQ multiplex PCR, and TCRdb kept only the in-frame ones, dropping some. The table includes roughly 120,000 clones, under 70% detected once. Sequencing used memory CD8+ T cells sorted from blood. Subset defined: CD45RO+ cells pooled with CCR7-negative TemRA cells. All receptors come from a woman aged 25 to 45 in good health.

The CDR3 sequence: CASSPTRGNYGYTF. The CDR3 DNA follows: TGCGCCAGCAGCCCAACGAGGGGGAACTATGGCTACACCTTC. This chain joins TRBV4-1 and TRBJ1-2, with D perhaps TRBD1 (6 bases). The CDR3 runs to 14 residues. Germline V gives CDR1 MGHRA, CDR2 YSYEKL. The V and J ends lost 4 bases and 2 bases respectively, with 11 bases between them.

The chain links TRBV6-5 to TRBJ2-1, with D possibly being TRBD1 or TRBD2 (6 bases each). From germline, CDR1 is MNHEY and CDR2 SVGAGI. V was trimmed by 2 bases and J by 4 bases, leaving 12 bases between them. CDR3 size: 15 residues. DNA of the CDR3: TGTGCCAGCAGTTACCTAGGGGGGCTATACAATGAGCAGTTCTTC. Its translation is CASSYLGGLYNEQFF.

V and J are TRBV28 and TRBJ1-1; a possible D gene is TRBD1 (6 bases). This CDR3 region has 14 residues. Trimming shortened V by 4 bases and J by 1 base, and 10 bases separated the two germline ends. Germline V gives CDR1 MDHEN, CDR2 SYDVKM. CDR3 sequence reads: CASSSGHPNTEAFF. DNA of the CDR3: TGTGCCAGCAGTTCGGGACATCCGAACACTGAAGCTTTCTTT. Using reference TRBV28 and TRBJ1-1 for the parts outside the CDR3, the full variable domain is DVKVTQSSRYLVKRTGEKVFLECVQDMDHENMFWYRQDPGLGLRLIYFSYDVKMKEKGDIPEGYSVSREKKERFSLILESASTNQTSMYLCASSSGHPNTEAFFGQGTRLTVV.

This clone was seen only a few times. The V gene is TRBV28, the J gene TRBJ2-1; the match to TRBD2 covers 7 bases. Germline lookup yields CDR1 MDHEN and CDR2 SYDVKM. The trim removed 3 bases at V and 3 bases at J, leaving 5 bases unmatched. This CDR3 is 15 amino acids long. CDR3 region: CASSFPGGYYNEQFF. CDR3 bases: TGTGCCAGCAGTTTCCCCGGGGGGTACTACAATGAGCAGTTCTTC.

A word on this clone: Within the sample, other DNA sequences also encode this same CDR3. This sequence joins TRBV10-1 and TRBJ2-7; D gene uncertain. V lost 3 bases to trimming and J lost 6 bases, with 6 bases between them. CDR3 length: 11 amino acids. Per germline, CDR1 WNHNN and CDR2 SYGVQD (reference sequence). CDR3 in amino acids: CASSDESEQYF. CDR3 sequence (DNA): TGCGCCAGCAGTGATGAAAGCGAGCAGTACTTC.

In nucleotides, the CDR3 is TGTGCCAGCAGCTTCCGTCCCAGCGGGAGGGCCCGTGAGCAGTTCTTC. This translates into CASSFRPSGRAREQFF. V is TRBV5-4 and J is TRBJ2-1; 10 nucleotides line up with TRBD2. Germline V gives CDR1 SGHNT, CDR2 YYREEE (reference sequence). The CDR3 runs to 16 residues. V gave up 2 bases and J gave up 9 bases; unmatched junction bases: 11.

This chain joins TRBV19 and TRBJ2-7, with a weak D call TRBD2 (6 bases). The CDR3 has 14 residues. V was pared by 1 base and J by 1 base, with 8 bases between. The germline CDR1 and CDR2 sequences are LNHDA and SQIVND (reference sequence). In nucleotides, the CDR3 is TGTGCCAGTAGTATAGTGGCGGGGTCCTACGAGCAGTACTTC. Translated, it gives CASSIVAGSYEQYF.

In its sample, this clone was seen a few times. The chain is built from TRBV18 and TRBJ1-2, with no clear D. CDR3 size: 15 residues. The V end lost 4 bases, the J end lost 4 bases, and 16 bases lay between the germline ends. The germline gives CDR1 KGHSH, CDR2 LQKENI. CDR3 sequence: CASSLTPTEGYGYTF. CDR3 DNA sequence: TGTGCCAGCTCACTGACCCCGACGGAGGGCTATGGCTACACCTTC. Looking up the rest from reference TRBV18 and TRBJ1-2 gives the full variable domain: NAGVMQNPRHLVRRRGQEARLRCSPMKGHSHVYWYRQLPEEGLKFMVYLQKENIIDESGMPKERFSAEFPKEGPSILRIQQVVRGDSAAYFCASSLTPTEGYGYTFGSGTRLTVV.

The rearrangement joins TRBV27 to TRBJ2-7, with D tentatively TRBD2 (5 bases). This CDR3 comprises 14 residues. Trimming shortened V by 5 bases and J by 3 bases, and 14 bases separated the two germline ends. CDR1 is MNHEY and CDR2 is SMNVEV in the germline V gene (reference sequence). The CDR3 protein is CASSQNPGFYEQYF. For the CDR3, the DNA is TGTGCCAGCAGTCAAAATCCGGGGTTCTACGAGCAGTACTTC.

The CDR3, as DNA: TGTGCCAGCAGCCTATCGGCGGGACAAAAAGGATTTTCGACTGGCTACACCTTC. It codes for CASSLSAGQKGFSTGYTF. The V gene is TRBV7-9, the J gene TRBJ1-2, with D maybe TRBD1 (6 bases). From germline, CDR1 is SEHNR and CDR2 FQNEAQ (reference sequence). The germline V and J ends were trimmed by 5 bases and 7 bases, with 29 bases remaining between them. The length of the CDR3 is 18 residues.

This chain uses TRBV28 with TRBJ2-7; no clear D. The CDR3 is 12 residues long. Trimming shortened V by 2 bases and J by 7 bases, and 9 bases separated the two germline ends. Germline V gives CDR1 MDHEN, CDR2 SYDVKM. The CDR3 is CASSLVTEEQYF. DNA for the CDR3: TGTGCCAGCAGTTTAGTCACCGAGGAGCAGTACTTC.

Only a few counts were recorded for this clone. V usage is TRBV14 and J usage is TRBJ2-7; TRBD1 is a possible D gene (5 bases). V gave up 3 bases and J gave up 5 bases, with 14 bases separating them. In germline, CDR1 is SGHDN, CDR2 FVKESK. The CDR3 has 14 amino acids. The CDR3 region is CASSQVLGQDEQYF. The CDR3 DNA is TGTGCCAGCAGCCAGGTCCTGGGGCAGGACGAGCAGTACTTC.

With regard to this clone: A much larger clonotype is one base distant, so this may be a read error. The gene calls are TRBV4-1 and TRBJ2-7, with unresolved D. The CDR3 contains 15 residues. Germline-derived CDR1 and CDR2 are MGHRA and YSYEKL. Deletions cut 4 bases from V and 2 bases from J, with 15 bases between. The CDR3 sequence: CASSLIYGETYEQYF. CDR3 nucleotides: TGCGCCAGCAGCCTAATATATGGGGAAACCTACGAGCAGTACTTC.

The chain is built from TRBV7-2 and TRBJ2-3, with D perhaps matching TRBD2 (6 bases). V lost 4 bases, J lost 0 bases, and 11 bases lay in between. Germline V gene lookup returns CDR1 SGHTA and CDR2 FQGNSA. The CDR3 length is 15 residues. The CDR3 loop reads CASSSDYLSTDTQYF. Written as DNA, the CDR3 is TGTGCCAGCAGCTCGGACTACCTAAGCACAGATACGCAGTATTTT.

The CDR3 DNA is TGCGCCAGCAGGGTCGCCAGCACAGATACGCAGTATTTT. It is translated as CASRVASTDTQYF. This chain uses TRBV10-2 with TRBJ2-3; the D is unclear. Trimming took 6 bases from V and 0 from J, leaving 7 bases between them. Germline CDR1 is WSHSY and CDR2 is SAAADI. CDR3 length equals 13 residues.

This sequence joins TRBV7-9 and TRBJ1-1, with D maybe TRBD1 (6 bases). Trimming shortened V by 3 bases and J by 1 base, and 9 bases separated the two germline ends. The CDR3 has 14 residues. Germline V gene data show CDR1 as SEHNR and CDR2 as FQNEAQ (reference sequence). For the CDR3, the DNA is TGTGCCAGCAGCTTCGGGACATCGAACACTGAAGCTTTCTTT. It yields the protein CASSFGTSNTEAFF.

This chain uses TRBV4-1 with TRBJ2-4, with 9 bases that match TRBD2. This CDR3 has 17 amino acids. The germline V gene has CDR1 MGHRA and CDR2 YSYEKL. V shed 0 bases, J shed 6 bases, and the junction held 9 bases outside the gene matches. The CDR3 reads CASSQDPFLTSGNIQYF. The CDR3, as DNA: TGCGCCAGCAGCCAAGATCCGTTCTTGACTAGCGGAAACATTCAGTACTTC.

J is TRBJ2-5 and V is TRBV28; D might be TRBD2 (5 bases). This CDR3 is 16 amino acids long. The germline CDR1 and CDR2 sequences are MDHEN and SYDVKM. Trimming left V 3 bases short and J 2 bases short, with 16 bases between. The CDR3: CASSFPIGGSQETQYF. The CDR3 nucleotides read TGTGCCAGCAGTTTCCCAATCGGCGGGTCACAAGAGACCCAGTACTTC.

This chain joins TRBV5-6 and TRBJ1-2; weak D call: TRBD1 (6 bases). Germline lookup yields CDR1 SGHDT and CDR2 YYEEEE. The V gene lost 4 bases and the J gene lost 4 bases, with 14 bases spanning the gap. The CDR3 extends over 14 amino acids. This CDR3 is CASSADLRGYGYTF. The CDR3 DNA is TGTGCCAGCAGCGCGGATCTCAGGGGCTATGGCTACACCTTC.

This rearrangement joins TRBV4-1 to TRBJ1-5; D gene ambiguous. CDR3 length equals 15 residues. CDR1 is MGHRA, CDR2 YSYEKL, per germline. V was trimmed by 5 bases and J by 11 bases, leaving 22 bases between them. CDR3 residues: CASSSTWTDSKTQHF. The CDR3 nucleotides read TGCGCCAGCAGCTCGACTTGGACGGACTCAAAGACCCAGCATTTT.

V usage is TRBV28 and J usage is TRBJ2-3; D not certain. V lost 5 bases and J 5 bases, leaving 8 bases between the germline ends. The CDR3 contains 12 residues. The germline V gene has CDR1 MDHEN and CDR2 SYDVKM. The chain's CDR3 is CASSSSGDTQYF. CDR3 sequence (DNA): TGTGCCAGCAGTAGCAGTGGAGATACGCAGTATTTT.

This chain links TRBV23-1 with TRBJ2-7; unclear D gene. TRBV23-1 qualifies as an ORF whose function is uncertain. This CDR3 is 14 amino acids long. Deletions cut 2 bases from V and 0 bases from J, with 8 bases between. The CDR3 protein is CASSQPGSSYEQYF. The CDR3, as DNA: TGCGCCAGCAGTCAACCGGGCAGCTCCTACGAGCAGTACTTC.

V gene TRBV7-9 combines with J gene TRBJ1-2, with D possibly being TRBD1 (5 bases). The length of the CDR3 is 15 residues. V lost 2 bases and J 4 bases, leaving 14 bases between the germline ends. CDR1 and CDR2 from the germline V gene are SEHNR and FQNEAQ (reference sequence). CDR3 in DNA: TGTGCCAGCAGCTTAACGTCCCAGGGCATCTATGGCTACACCTTC. Its translation is CASSLTSQGIYGYTF. Full variable domain (outside the CDR3, taken from reference TRBV7-9 and TRBJ1-2): DTGVSQNPRHKITKRGQNVTFRCDPISEHNRLYWYRQTLGQGPEFLTYFQNEAQLEKSRLLSDRFSAERPKGSFSTLEIQRTEQGDSAMYLCASSLTSQGIYGYTFGSGTRLTVV.

V and J are TRBV4-1 and TRBJ1-2; the D gene is possibly TRBD1 (6 bases). This CDR3 has 17 amino acids. The germline CDR1 and CDR2 sequences are MGHRA and YSYEKL. The V and J ends lost 1 base and 6 bases respectively, with 21 bases between them. The CDR3 sequence: CASSQVSGEGSRNGYTF. In DNA form, the CDR3 reads TGCGCCAGCAGCCAAGTTTCAGGGGAGGGTAGTAGGAATGGCTACACCTTC.

The chain carries TRBV6-6 and TRBJ1-2; unclear D gene. Germline CDR1 is MNHNY and CDR2 is SVGAGI (reference sequence). The germline V and J ends were trimmed by 5 bases and 9 bases, with 22 bases remaining between them. The CDR3 length is 15 residues. The CDR3 protein is CASSARRRATRSYTF. CDR3 nucleotides: TGTGCCAGCAGTGCCCGCCGACGGGCGACTAGGAGCTACACCTTC.